This T cell receptor (beta chain) was found in a study of breast tumors, draining lymph nodes, adjacent tissues. Study observations and caveats: The data were judged consistent with most tumor T cells coming from lymph node and expanding in tumor. Data only fit, rather than demonstrated, lymph node origin of most tumor T cells. Tumors had less TCR diversity than lymph nodes, more than nontumor tissue.

Breast cancer patients provided tissue from their axillary draining lymph nodes. TCRdb independently ran MiXCR on the multiplex PCR reads; one entry per CDR3 protein. The data show some 120,000 distinct CDR3 sequences, with approximately 22% seen just once and 2.2% held by the top ten. This clonotype was detected many times. Antigen specificity is unknown. The V gene's germline CDR1 is MDHEN and CDR2 SYDVKM. V lost 6 bases to trimming and J lost 2 bases; unmatched junction nucleotides: 6. The CDR3 is made up of 16 amino acids. Material: axillary lymph node tissue. This TCR came from a female donor with breast cancer. Some clones in this sample may be carry-over from other donors' samples. The chain employs TRBV28 and TRBJ1-4; 10 bases match TRBD1. In DNA form, the CDR3 reads TGTGCCAGCAGCTCCGGACAGGGGGTGACTAATGAAAAACTGTTTTTT. Translated, it gives CASSSGQGVTNEKLFF.